A selection of T cell receptor beta chains follows, all from one sample in a study of blood T cell repertoires in COVID-19. Repertoires were generated with immunoSEQ multiplex PCR, while TCRdb's copy carries only in-frame clones and drops some. This sample yields around 44,000 clones, of which over 75% are seen a single time; less than 40% belongs to the top ten. The sequenced material came from peripheral blood. The receptors here all came from a man aged 40-55 years with active or convalescent COVID-19. Both conserved end residues are part of each CDR3. A D gene is named only where the DNA matches it firmly. Not all rows give a size; the values are once, few, many and, for expanded clones, a class.

NA	NA	TRBJ2-3	14	TRBV5-4	TGTGCCAGCAGCTTGGACAGGGTAATGGATACGCAGTATTTT	CASSLDRVMDTQYF
NA	NA	TRBJ1-2	16	TRBV24-1	TGTGCCACCAGTGATAGGGAACGTAAGACGGGGTATGGCTACACCTTC	CATSDRERKTGYGYTF
NA	NA	TRBJ1-5	17	TRBV4-2	TGTGCCAGCAGCCAAGAAAGTTACAGGGTGAGCAATCAGCCCCAGCATTTT	CASSQESYRVSNQPQHF
NA	NA	TRBJ2-1	13	TRBV11-2	TGTGCCAGCAATCCCGTCGACAGCTCGGAGCAGTTCTTC	CASNPVDSSEQFF
once	NA	TRBJ2-1	14	TRBV2	TGTGCCAGCAGTGAGCGCGGTTCCTACAATGAGCAGTTCTTC	CASSERGSYNEQFF
NA	TRBD1	TRBJ2-4	14	TRBV19	TGTGCCAGTAGCCAAGGGGGCCGACAAAACATTCAGTACTTC	CASSQGGRQNIQYF
NA	TRBD1	TRBJ1-1	12	TRBV10-3	TGTGCCATCAGTGACGGGACAGGCATTGCTTTCTTT	CAISDGTGIAFF
once	TRBD2	TRBJ2-5	16	TRBV5-4	TGTGCCAGCAGCTTGGGGGTCGCGGGAGTTGGGGAGACCCAGTACTTC	CASSLGVAGVGETQYF
NA	NA	TRBJ1-1	15	TRBV11-2	TGTGCCAGCAGCTTAGGACAGGTCCGGGACACTGAAGCTTTCTTT	CASSLGQVRDTEAFF
NA	NA	TRBJ2-1	16	TRBV6-6	TGTGCCAGCAGTTACGTTAGGGGAGGCGGACTGAATGAGCAGTTCTTC	CASSYVRGGGLNEQFF
NA	NA	TRBJ2-7	16	TRBV15	TGTGCCACCAGCAGAGTCCCTGGCCCGGGAACCCACGAGCAGTACTTC	CATSRVPGPGTHEQYF
NA	NA	TRBJ1-1	11	TRBV20-1	TGCAGTGCTCTCGGTTCCACTGAAGCTTTCTTT	CSALGSTEAFF
NA	NA	TRBJ2-1	16	TRBV7-9	TGTGCCAGCAGCTTACAAGGAGGGACTCTTTGGAATGAGCAGTTCTTC	CASSLQGGTLWNEQFF
NA	TRBD1	TRBJ2-2	18	TRBV15	TGTGCCACCAGCAGAGGTGTTAGGGACAGGGGGTCGCCCGGGGAGCTGTTTTTT	CATSRGVRDRGSPGELFF
NA	TRBD1	TRBJ1-2	13	TRBV28	TGTGCCAGCAGCCCGGGACAGGTCAAGGGCTACACCTTC	CASSPGQVKGYTF
many	TRBD1	TRBJ2-7	11	TRBV20-1	TGCAGTGCTTTACAGGGGATCGAGCAGTACTTC	CSALQGIEQYF
NA	TRBD1	TRBJ2-1	15	TRBV7-3	TGTGCCAGCAGCCACACGGGACAGGGGGTGTATGAGCAGTTCTTC	CASSHTGQGVYEQFF
NA	TRBD1	TRBJ1-5	15	TRBV19	TGTGCCAGTAGGCAACCGTCACAGGGGAATCAGCCCCAGCACTTT	CASRQPSQGNQPQHF